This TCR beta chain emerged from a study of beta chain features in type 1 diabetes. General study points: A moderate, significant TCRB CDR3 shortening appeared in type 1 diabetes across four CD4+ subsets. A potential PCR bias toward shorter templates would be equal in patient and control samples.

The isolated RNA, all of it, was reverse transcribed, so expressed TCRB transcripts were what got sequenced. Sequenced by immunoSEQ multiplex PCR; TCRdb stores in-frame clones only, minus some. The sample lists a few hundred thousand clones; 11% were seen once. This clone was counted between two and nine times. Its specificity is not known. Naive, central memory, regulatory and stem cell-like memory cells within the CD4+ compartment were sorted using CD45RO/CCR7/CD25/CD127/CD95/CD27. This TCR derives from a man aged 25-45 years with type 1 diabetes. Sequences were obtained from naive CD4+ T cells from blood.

CDR3 residues: CASSSQNMNTEAFF. The CDR3 coding sequence is TGTGCCAGCAGTTCACAGAACATGAACACTGAAGCTTTCTTT. This chain joins TRBV7-9 and TRBJ1-1; D call uncertain. The CDR3 spans 14 residues. CDR1 and CDR2 from the germline V gene are SEHNR and FQNEAQ (reference sequence). The V end lost 6 bases, the J end lost 0 bases, and 11 bases lay between the germline ends.